These 24 T cell receptor beta chains originate from one sample sequenced in a study of chronic HIV infection and antiretroviral therapy. TCRdb re-called the 5' RACE reads with MiXCR, one entry per CDR3 protein. The sample consists of more than 40,000 distinct CDR3 sequences, 19% of them appearing once. Sequencing input: peripheral blood. The receptors originated from an adult who had HIV and had not received antiretroviral therapy, or was an uninfected healthy control (not recorded which).

This chain uses TRBV27 with TRBJ2-7, with a tentative D call TRBD2 (5 bases). This CDR3 is built from 15 residues. V lost 2 bases, J lost 0 bases, and 11 bases lay in between. The germline gives CDR1 MNHEY, CDR2 SMNVEV (reference sequence). In nucleotides, the CDR3 is TGTGCCAGCAGTTTAGCGGGTATTCGCTCCTACGAGCAGTACTTC. This gives the protein CASSLAGIRSYEQYF.

The rearrangement uses TRBV20-1 and TRBJ2-4; D call uncertain. Germline CDR1 is DFQATT and CDR2 is SNEGSKA (reference sequence). V lost 6 bases and J lost 0, with 18 bases in between. This CDR3 is 16 amino acids long. CDR3 region: CSAPPLDILAKNIQYF. Written as DNA, the CDR3 is TGCAGTGCCCCACCCCTCGACATTCTAGCCAAAAACATTCAGTACTTC.

The rearrangement joins TRBV29-1 to TRBJ2-3; weak D call: TRBD2 (5 bases). The CDR3 spans 14 residues. Germline V gene data show CDR1 as SQVTM and CDR2 as ANQGSEA. V dropped 5 bases and J dropped 4 bases, with 16 bases sitting between them. CDR3 region: CSVSAPAGSDTQYF. DNA for the CDR3: TGCAGCGTTTCGGCCCCCGCGGGTTCAGATACGCAGTATTTT.

CDR3 sequence reads: CASSRDAFQEKLFF. Here the CDR3 DNA reads TGTGCCAGCAGCCGGGACGCCTTTCAAGAAAAACTGTTTTTT. This sequence joins TRBV7-6 and TRBJ1-4; possibly TRBD1 for D (5 bases). V lost 5 bases and J 8 bases, leaving 15 bases between the germline ends. This CDR3 has 14 residues. Germline lookup yields CDR1 SGHVS and CDR2 FNYEAQ. Variable domain in full (rest from reference TRBV7-6 and TRBJ1-4): GAGVSQSPRYKVTKRGQDVALRCDPISGHVSLYWYRQALGQGPEFLTYFNYEAQQDKSGLPNDRFSAERPEGSISTLTIQRTEQRDSAMYRCASSRDAFQEKLFFGSGTQLSVL.

The chain has TRBV10-2 and TRBJ1-1; 9 nucleotides align to TRBD1. The CDR3 spans 15 residues. The trim removed 2 bases at V and 0 bases at J, leaving 1 base unmatched. Germline assignment: CDR1 WSHSY and CDR2 SAAADI. In DNA form, the CDR3 reads TGCGCCAGCAGTGAGACAGGGGGCGTGAACACTGAAGCTTTCTTT. Translated, it gives CASSETGGVNTEAFF.

This clonotype was seen more than once but under ten times. V is TRBV12-3 or TRBV12-4 and J is TRBJ2-1; D is perhaps TRBD1 or TRBD2 (5 bases each). The CDR3 consists of 15 residues. V was clipped by 10 bases and J by 6 bases, with 22 bases between them. The CDR3 DNA sequence: TGTGCCACCTCGGGAATAGGGGCGAGGGGCAATGAGCAGTTCTTC. Protein: CATSGIGARGNEQFF.

There are a few counts of this clonotype. V usage is TRBV4-1 and J usage is TRBJ1-2; D is uncertain. The V end was cut by 1 base, the J end by 5 bases, with 17 bases between. Germline V lookup: CDR1 MGHRA, CDR2 YSYEKL. This CDR3 contains 16 residues. CDR3 nucleotide sequence: TGCGCCAGCAGCCAAGCATGGGCAGATGATCAATATGGCTACACCTTC. Translating it yields CASSQAWADDQYGYTF.

In this sample, this clonotype turned up a few times. CDR3 residues: CASSYPTGLTYNEQFF. CDR3 coding DNA: TGTGCCAGCAGTTACCCGACAGGGCTAACCTACAATGAGCAGTTCTTC. This chain uses TRBV6-6 with TRBJ2-1, with TRBD1 matching over 7 bases. The CDR3 has 16 residues. Germline trimming cut 2 bases from V and 2 bases from J; bases unmatched to any gene: 6. Germline CDR1 reads MNHNY; CDR2 reads SVGAGI (reference sequence).

The chain has TRBV7-9 and TRBJ2-3; D is possibly TRBD1 or TRBD2 (5 bases each). V lost 4 bases to trimming and J lost 1 base, with 12 bases between them. The CDR3 loop spans 15 amino acids. Per the germline V gene, CDR1 is SEHNR and CDR2 is FQNEAQ (reference sequence). The CDR3 DNA follows: TGTGCCAGCAGCTCCCGGGACCTTCGCACAGATACGCAGTATTTT. It encodes CASSSRDLRTDTQYF.

This clonotype was found a few times. V is TRBV11-2 and J is TRBJ2-3; 12 bases line up with TRBD2. Germline CDR1 reads SGHAT; CDR2 reads FQNNGV. V trimming: 6 bases; J trimming: 5 bases; junction bases outside the gene matches: 6. CDR3 size: 15 residues. As DNA, the CDR3 is TGTGCCAGCAGACGCCGACTAGCGGGAGAAGATACGCAGTATTTT. Translated: CASRRRLAGEDTQYF.

The chain combines TRBV9 with TRBJ1-2, with D hard to call. Germline V lookup: CDR1 SGDLS, CDR2 YYNGEE. Trimming took off 3 bases at V and 4 bases at J, with 13 bases between the two ends. This CDR3 is 14 amino acids long. CDR3 loop: CASSDPLMAYGYTF. CDR3 sequence (DNA): TGTGCCAGCAGCGACCCCCTAATGGCCTATGGCTACACCTTC.

This clonotype was observed a handful of times. The chain carries TRBV28 and TRBJ2-2, with 7 positions matching TRBD1. The V gene's germline CDR1 is MDHEN and CDR2 SYDVKM. The CDR3 is made up of 15 amino acids. V lost 5 bases, J lost 5 bases, and 8 bases stayed unmatched. In nucleotides, the CDR3 is TGTGCCAGCAGTACAGGGGCGAGGTTGACCGGGGAGCTGTTTTTT. This sequence encodes CASSTGARLTGELFF.

This clonotype showed up just a few times. The chain's CDR3 is CASSMQPLTQNTDTQYF. The CDR3 DNA reads as TGCGCCAGCAGCATGCAACCTTTAACACAAAACACAGATACGCAGTATTTT. The rearrangement uses TRBV5-1 and TRBJ2-3; D unclear. CDR3 length equals 17 residues. The germline V gene has CDR1 SGHRS and CDR2 YFSETQ. V shed 4 bases and J shed 2 bases, with 20 bases lying between them.

The chain uses TRBV7-2 and TRBJ2-7, with TRBD1 as a possible D gene (6 bases). The germline V gene encodes CDR1 SGHTA and CDR2 FQGNSA. The CDR3 spans 13 residues. Trimming took off 5 bases at V and 10 bases at J, with 18 bases between the two ends. CDR3 sequence reads: CASSPRGRGNQYF. In DNA form, the CDR3 reads TGTGCCAGCAGCCCCCGGGGCAGGGGAAATCAGTACTTC.

The chain carries TRBV28 and TRBJ2-2, with TRBD1 matching over 9 bases. CDR1 MDHEN and CDR2 SYDVKM come from the germline V gene. This CDR3 spans 16 amino acids. Unmatched junction bases numbered 9, after V lost 5 bases and J lost 5 bases. The CDR3 protein is CASSHSLTGGTGELFF. CDR3 coding DNA: TGTGCCAGCAGTCACAGCCTGACAGGGGGGACCGGGGAGCTGTTTTTT. Variable domain in full (rest from reference TRBV28 and TRBJ2-2): DVKVTQSSRYLVKRTGEKVFLECVQDMDHENMFWYRQDPGLGLRLIYFSYDVKMKEKGDIPEGYSVSREKKERFSLILESASTNQTSMYLCASSHSLTGGTGELFFGEGSRLTVL.

This clonotype was detected only a few times. The chain has TRBV20-1 and TRBJ2-5, with D perhaps assigned TRBD1 or TRBD2 (5 bases each). Deletions cut 6 bases from V and 2 bases from J, with 13 bases between. The length of the CDR3 is 13 residues. CDR1 and CDR2 (germline): DFQATT, SNEGSKA (reference sequence). The CDR3 region has the DNA TGCAGTGCCCCGAGGGGCGAACAAGAGACCCAGTACTTC. This codes for CSAPRGEQETQYF.

This clonotype was seen a handful of times. The J gene is TRBJ2-3, the V gene TRBV18, with D uncertain. This CDR3 region has 14 residues. V lost 2 bases and J lost 2, with 8 bases in between. Germline V lookup: CDR1 KGHSH, CDR2 LQKENI. The CDR3 here is CASSPISNTDTQYF. In DNA form, the CDR3 reads TGTGCCAGCTCACCAATAAGCAACACAGATACGCAGTATTTT.

The J gene is TRBJ1-1, the V gene TRBV12-3 or TRBV12-4; possible D gene TRBD1, 6 bases. The CDR3 runs 14 residues. Trimming took 3 bases from V and 2 from J, leaving 10 bases between them. CDR3 sequence: CASSFIGGNTEAFF. In DNA, the CDR3 is TGTGCCAGCAGTTTCATCGGGGGCAACACTGAAGCTTTCTTT.

There are a few counts of this clonotype. The V and J genes are TRBV5-4 and TRBJ1-2; no definite D call. The CDR3 covers 14 residues. The V end lost 4 bases, the J end lost 3 bases, and 13 bases lay between the germline ends. Germline V lookup: CDR1 SGHNT, CDR2 YYREEE (reference sequence). This CDR3 reads CASSLPGNHYGYTF. CDR3 bases: TGTGCCAGCAGCCTCCCGGGGAACCACTATGGCTACACCTTC.

The rearrangement joins TRBV20-1 to TRBJ1-2; perhaps TRBD1 as D (5 bases). The CDR3 is 12 amino acids. Trimming stripped 6 bases from V and 4 bases from J, with 12 bases between. CDR1 is DFQATT and CDR2 is SNEGSKA in the germline V gene (reference sequence). CDR3 region: CSAKQEIYGYTF. The CDR3 nucleotides are TGCAGTGCCAAACAGGAGATCTATGGCTACACCTTC.

There are many counts of this clonotype. The J gene is TRBJ2-1, the V gene TRBV28; TRBD2 matches at 12 bases. Germline V gene sequence: CDR1 MDHEN, CDR2 SYDVKM. There are 17 residues in the CDR3. Germline trimming cut 5 bases from V and 3 bases from J; bases unmatched to any gene: 8. This chain's CDR3 is CASSAAGLAGYYNEQFF. In DNA form, the CDR3 reads TGTGCCAGCAGTGCCGCAGGACTAGCGGGGTACTACAATGAGCAGTTCTTC.

The CDR3 bases are TGTGCCAGCAGACCGGGACTAGCGTCCTACGAGCAGTACTTC. Its protein product is CASRPGLASYEQYF. The gene calls are TRBV27 and TRBJ2-7; 10 bases align to TRBD2. Per the germline V gene, CDR1 is MNHEY and CDR2 is SMNVEV (reference sequence). This CDR3 region has 14 residues. V trimming: 6 bases; J trimming: 1 base; junction bases outside the gene matches: 3.

This clonotype was seen more than once but under ten times. The CDR3 spells CASHERRDTQYF. In DNA, the CDR3 is TGTGCCAGCCATGAACGAAGAGATACGCAGTATTTT. The gene calls are TRBV7-9 and TRBJ2-3; no definite D call. CDR1 and CDR2 from the germline V gene are SEHNR and FQNEAQ (reference sequence). This CDR3 spans 12 amino acids. Trimming took 8 bases from V and 5 from J, leaving 11 bases between them.

The chain uses TRBV15 and TRBJ2-1; 7 positions match TRBD2. V shed 0 bases, J shed 4 bases, and the junction held 6 bases outside the gene matches. CDR3 size: 16 residues. Germline assignment: CDR1 LNHNV and CDR2 YYDKDF (reference sequence). Here the CDR3 reads CATSRDWRELYNEQFF. CDR3 DNA sequence: TGTGCCACCAGCAGAGACTGGCGGGAGTTGTACAATGAGCAGTTCTTC.